This T cell receptor beta chain was captured in a study of shared clonotypes between healthy human individuals. General study points: Clonotype sharing among donors was thought likely to change with sequencing depth.

Trimming pared 4 bases from V and 8 bases from J, leaving 12 bases between. CDR3 length equals 13 residues. CDR1 MNHEY and CDR2 SMNVEV come from the germline V gene (reference sequence). Notes on this clone: Antigen: not known.

For each subset, genomic DNA was distributed in equal portions over several immunoSEQ plates. Data came from immunoSEQ multiplex PCR; TCRdb stores just in-frame clones and leaves some out. The repertoire includes 2 million to 2.5 million clones, 85% to 95% of them detected once, and approximately 1.2% sits in the top ten. As defined, naive CD8 cells were CD45RO-negative and positively selected for CCR7, with terminally differentiated effector memory CD45RA+ cells excluded. Sequencing was done on a sample of naive CD8+ T cells sorted from blood. This sequence originates from a man aged 18 to 29 in good health. V and J are TRBV27 and TRBJ2-1, with D possibly being TRBD2 (6 bases). CDR3 bases: TGTGCCAGCAGTTGGGGGGAGGACTATGAGCAGTTCTTC. Residues: CASSWGEDYEQFF.